The T cell receptor (beta chain) described here comes from a study of blood T cells in healthy people across ages. Study results and limitations: The CMV status of each donor remained undetermined, and this could have confounded shifts in expanded clonotypes.

Of note for this clonotype: Its antigen is undetermined.

Together with a sample-barcoded 5' primer, a J-beta primer mix was included in a second PCR lasting about 7 to 11 cycles. One entry per CDR3 protein, called by TCRdb with MiXCR from the 5' RACE reads. Of approximately 490,000 distinct CDR3 sequences in the sample, about 24% are singletons; the top ten hold around 10%. Germline values: CDR1 DFQATT, CDR2 SNEGSKA (reference sequence). Between the trimmed V and J ends, which lost 5 bases and 6 bases, there was a span of 17 bases. The CDR3 totals 14 residues. This same sample was also taken into another study, of T cells of mothers and their children. From that second work: All donors were healthy and Caucasian; they were a few mothers and their six children. When mothers and children were related, their normalized repertoire overlap, which was always slightly higher, did not differ significantly from that of unrelated pairs.

The sequencing sample was made of blood. The sequence came from a boy between 10 and 17 years old in good health. The V call is TRBV20-1, the J call TRBJ1-5, with D possibly matching TRBD1 (5 bases). The CDR3: CSAPGRVPGQPQHF. CDR3 DNA: TGCAGTGCTCCTGGCAGGGTCCCCGGTCAGCCCCAGCATTTT.